A single sample gave rise to the 14 T cell receptor beta chains below, sequenced in a study of OX40 agonist ivuxolimab in advanced cancers. The table came from immunoSEQ multiplex PCR; TCRdb's copy has only in-frame clones and leaves some out. In the table there are about 50,000 clones, roughly 89% of which are singletons. Sequences were derived from CD4+ or CD8+ T cells sorted from blood, sampled in a trial of the OX40 agonist ivuxolimab. These receptors were taken from an adult with an advanced solid tumor such as melanoma, head and neck, liver or kidney cancer.

In nucleotides, the CDR3 is TGTGCCAGCAGCTTACTCGGCAAGCCAGCCCCTCAAGAGACCCAGTACTTC. Protein product: CASSLLGKPAPQETQYF. The chain links TRBV7-2 to TRBJ2-5; D call uncertain. The CDR3 is 17 amino acids. Germline V gives CDR1 SGHTA, CDR2 FQGNSA. V shed 2 bases and J shed 2 bases, with 18 bases lying between them.

CDR3 amino acids: CAISEVPLGEDEQFF. DNA for the CDR3: TGTGCCATCAGTGAGGTCCCGCTAGGGGAGGATGAGCAGTTCTTC. V usage is TRBV10-3 and J usage is TRBJ2-1; possible D gene TRBD2, 6 bases. Germline V gene data show CDR1 as ENHRY and CDR2 as SYGVKD. CDR3 size: 15 residues. The V end lost 2 bases, the J end lost 8 bases, and 16 bases lay between the germline ends.

The chain has TRBV4-1 and TRBJ2-7, with D unclear. The germline CDR1 and CDR2 sequences are MGHRA and YSYEKL. The V end lost 4 bases, the J end lost 2 bases, and 12 bases lay between the germline ends. This CDR3 is 14 amino acids long. CDR3 loop: CASSPRVAAYEQYV. As DNA, the CDR3 is TGCGCCAGCAGCCCCCGGGTTGCCGCCTACGAGCAGTACGTC.

The V gene is TRBV2, the J gene TRBJ2-1; D is unclear. Germline CDR1 and CDR2: SNHLY and FYNNEI. Trimming shortened V by 7 bases and J by 5 bases, and 3 bases separated the two germline ends. The CDR3 consists of 10 residues. The CDR3 sequence is CASTDNEQFF. The CDR3 nucleotides are TGTGCCAGCACCGACAATGAGCAGTTCTTC.

This chain connects TRBV4-2 to TRBJ2-1, with 7 nucleotides matching TRBD1. CDR1 and CDR2 (germline): LGHNA, YNFKEQ. The J segment lost 15 bases and the V segment lost 4 bases, leaving 9 bases of the junction unmatched. The CDR3 length is 12 residues. CDR3 protein: CASSPGTVGPFF. CDR3 DNA sequence: TGTGCCAGCAGCCCCGGGACAGTGGGCCCGTTCTTC.

In its sample, this clone was seen once. The genes are TRBV2 and TRBJ2-1, with 10 nucleotides matching TRBD2. The CDR3 has 16 residues. Germline V gene lookup returns CDR1 SNHLY and CDR2 FYNNEI. The trim removed 6 bases at V and 1 base at J, leaving 6 bases unmatched. This CDR3 reads CASRLSGGASYNEQFF. CDR3 in DNA: TGTGCCAGCAGGTTAAGCGGGGGGGCATCCTACAATGAGCAGTTCTTC.

The chain is built from TRBV6-1 and TRBJ2-7, with D tentatively TRBD1 (5 bases). The CDR3 is 11 residues long. Germline CDR1 and CDR2: MNHNS and SASEGT. This chain's CDR3 is CASSSGQGRNV. CDR3 DNA sequence: TGTGCCAGCAGTTCCGGGCAGGGAAGGAACGTC.

The chain couples TRBV27 to TRBJ1-2; possible D gene TRBD1, 6 bases. CDR1 and CDR2 from the germline V gene are MNHEY and SMNVEV (reference sequence). With 1 base removed from V and 4 bases from J, the gap between germline ends came to 19 bases. The CDR3 consists of 17 residues. The CDR3 DNA follows: TGTGCCAGCAGTTTATGGTTGGGGGCCGCTCCTTTCTATGGCTACACCTTC. Amino acid sequence: CASSLWLGAAPFYGYTF.

In this sample, this clone turned up once. V and J are TRBV27 and TRBJ2-1; D uncertain. V was cut by 3 bases and J by 5 bases, with 8 bases left in between. The CDR3 totals 13 residues. Germline V gives CDR1 MNHEY, CDR2 SMNVEV (reference sequence). DNA of the CDR3: TGTGCCAGCAGTTTCACGCCCAACAATGAGCAGTTCTTC. Its protein product is CASSFTPNNEQFF.

The chain is built from TRBV28 and TRBJ2-7; no clear D gene. The V gene's germline CDR1 is MDHEN and CDR2 SYDVKM. This CDR3 has 14 amino acids. V was clipped by 4 bases and J by 0 bases, with 10 bases between them. CDR3 loop: CASSYAGSSYEQYF. In DNA, the CDR3 is TGTGCCAGCAGTTACGCCGGCAGCTCCTACGAGCAGTACTTC. Filled out from reference TRBV28 and TRBJ2-7, the complete variable domain reads DVKVTQSSRYLVKRTGEKVFLECVQDMDHENMFWYRQDPGLGLRLIYFSYDVKMKEKGDIPEGYSVSREKKERFSLILESASTNQTSMYLCASSYAGSSYEQYFGPGTRLTVT.

The chain recombines TRBV5-1 with TRBJ1-1, with 11 nucleotides matching TRBD1. Germline CDR1 and CDR2: SGHRS and YFSETQ. After removal of 0 bases from V and 12 bases from J, the junction contained 7 bases not matched to a gene. CDR3 length: 14 amino acids. The CDR3 bases are TGCGCCAGCAGCTTGGGGACAGGGGGCCCCCGAACTTTCTTT. It translates to CASSLGTGGPRTFF.

V and J are TRBV9 and TRBJ1-1; D remains unclear. The V end lost 2 bases, the J end lost 6 bases, and 11 bases lay between the germline ends. The CDR3 runs to 13 residues. The germline gives CDR1 SGDLS, CDR2 YYNGEE. The CDR3 loop reads CASSVSGGSEAFF. CDR3 bases: TGTGCCAGCAGCGTGAGTGGAGGTTCTGAAGCTTTCTTT.

The rearrangement links TRBV9 to TRBJ2-3; unclear D gene. The V end lost 2 bases, the J end lost 12 bases, and 13 bases lay between the germline ends. The CDR3 sequence is 12 residues long. In germline, CDR1 is SGDLS, CDR2 YYNGEE. The CDR3 reads CASSVELGHQYF. Here the CDR3 DNA reads TGTGCCAGCAGCGTCGAACTGGGCCATCAGTATTTT.

The chain recombines TRBV7-8 with TRBJ1-5, with D hard to call. Per germline, CDR1 SGHVS and CDR2 FQNEAQ. This CDR3 is built from 15 residues. V lost 1 base to trimming and J lost 2 bases, with 9 bases between them. The CDR3 DNA sequence: TGTGCCAGCAGCTTAGTACTGGCCCGCAATCAGCCCCAGCATTTT. Its translation: CASSLVLARNQPQHF.